These T cell receptor beta chains were read from a single sample in a study of OX40 agonist ivuxolimab in advanced cancers. The table came from immunoSEQ multiplex PCR; TCRdb's copy has only in-frame clones and leaves some out. The sample lists about 100,000 clones, approximately 89% seen once, with roughly 0.53% in the top ten. The sequences come from CD4+ or CD8+ T cells sorted from blood, collected in a trial of the OX40 agonist ivuxolimab. The receptors here all came from an adult with an advanced solid tumor such as melanoma, head and neck, liver or kidney cancer. The CDR3 runs from the conserved cysteine through the conserved F or W. Fields, in order: V gene, J gene, CDR3 protein.

V gene: TRBV27; J gene: TRBJ2-7; CDR3 protein: CASSFFGQRGRHEQYF
V gene: TRBV4-3; J gene: TRBJ2-3; CDR3 protein: CASSQRYRAGSTDTQYF
V gene: TRBV6-5; J gene: TRBJ2-7; CDR3 protein: CASSYRAGGFSYEQYF
V gene: TRBV4-1; J gene: TRBJ1-1; CDR3 protein: CASSRPKVTEAFF
V gene: TRBV9; J gene: TRBJ2-1; CDR3 protein: CASSAHLNNEQFF
V gene: TRBV25-1; J gene: TRBJ1-4; CDR3 protein: CASSRVATNEKLFF
V gene: TRBV28; J gene: TRBJ1-2; CDR3 protein: CASSADQPPYGYTF
V gene: TRBV5-8; J gene: TRBJ2-7; CDR3 protein: CASSSPGAGAVEQYF
V gene: TRBV7-3; J gene: TRBJ2-3; CDR3 protein: CASSLQGGTTDTQYF
V gene: TRBV7-2; J gene: TRBJ2-7; CDR3 protein: CASSLAGFYEQYF
V gene: TRBV9; J gene: TRBJ2-1; CDR3 protein: CASSVRGGTSGYNEQFF
V gene: TRBV7-9; J gene: TRBJ2-1; CDR3 protein: CASSFAGAIYNEQFF
V gene: TRBV10-1; J gene: TRBJ1-5; CDR3 protein: CASSAVGNQPQHF
V gene: TRBV9; J gene: TRBJ1-1; CDR3 protein: CASSVVYDTEAFF
V gene: TRBV6-5; J gene: TRBJ1-2; CDR3 protein: CASSYSAGDYGYTF
V gene: TRBV6-6; J gene: TRBJ1-1; CDR3 protein: CASSYSRQGQLAFF
V gene: TRBV5-1; J gene: TRBJ2-7; CDR3 protein: CASSLPSGGGEQYF
V gene: TRBV4-1; J gene: TRBJ2-1; CDR3 protein: CASSHPDRDEQFF
V gene: TRBV28; J gene: TRBJ1-1; CDR3 protein: CASSLHRAWAFF
V gene: TRBV7-2; J gene: TRBJ2-1; CDR3 protein: CASSLDFTAYNEQFF
V gene: TRBV10-3; J gene: TRBJ2-7; CDR3 protein: CAISESYGEQYF
V gene: TRBV4-3; J gene: TRBJ2-3; CDR3 protein: CASSQEGVAGWADTQYF
V gene: TRBV28; J gene: TRBJ2-3; CDR3 protein: CASSKGPKTGTSTDTQYF
V gene: TRBV6-1; J gene: TRBJ1-1; CDR3 protein: CASRLDRGDWAFF
V gene: TRBV18; J gene: TRBJ2-2; CDR3 protein: CASSPGTSTGELFF
V gene: TRBV4-3; J gene: TRBJ2-3; CDR3 protein: CASSQVRVWTDTQYF
V gene: TRBV7-6; J gene: TRBJ2-7; CDR3 protein: CASSLSGTSGSYEQYF
V gene: TRBV18; J gene: TRBJ2-1; CDR3 protein: CASSPSRLALDEQFF
V gene: TRBV6-5; J gene: TRBJ2-1; CDR3 protein: CASTSRGSYNEQFF
V gene: TRBV18; J gene: TRBJ2-7; CDR3 protein: CASSPRFDEQYF
V gene: TRBV27; J gene: TRBJ2-3; CDR3 protein: CASSTTDTQYF
V gene: TRBV7-2; J gene: TRBJ2-3; CDR3 protein: CASSSGLASDTQYF
V gene: TRBV19; J gene: TRBJ1-1; CDR3 protein: CASHQQGITEAFF
V gene: TRBV5-1; J gene: TRBJ2-7; CDR3 protein: CASSLVRGPITEQYF
V gene: TRBV2; J gene: TRBJ2-7; CDR3 protein: CASSEGGENYEQYF
V gene: TRBV7-9; J gene: TRBJ2-7; CDR3 protein: CASSGLAGGGYF
V gene: TRBV30; J gene: TRBJ1-2; CDR3 protein: CAWSGVVEALYGYTF
V gene: TRBV29-1; J gene: TRBJ2-3; CDR3 protein: CSGIRQYTDTQYF
V gene: TRBV15; J gene: TRBJ1-3; CDR3 protein: CATRSGTGNTIYF
V gene: TRBV2; J gene: TRBJ1-3; CDR3 protein: CASSESRAGGNTIYF
V gene: TRBV6-1; J gene: TRBJ1-1; CDR3 protein: CASGQALTEAFF
V gene: TRBV7-2; J gene: TRBJ2-2; CDR3 protein: CASSFLADLTGELFF
V gene: TRBV15; J gene: TRBJ2-1; CDR3 protein: CATSPGTARGFEQFF
V gene: TRBV15; J gene: TRBJ2-1; CDR3 protein: CATSRSPPGTQRGDEQFF
V gene: TRBV5-1; J gene: TRBJ1-3; CDR3 protein: CASSLGGGNTIYF
V gene: TRBV27; J gene: TRBJ2-7; CDR3 protein: CASSLDRNYEQYF
V gene: TRBV2; J gene: TRBJ2-2; CDR3 protein: CASSGDRGTGELFF
V gene: TRBV5-4; J gene: TRBJ2-3; CDR3 protein: CASSSTDTQYF
V gene: TRBV30; J gene: TRBJ2-2; CDR3 protein: CAWNEMRTGELFF
V gene: TRBV2; J gene: TRBJ1-4; CDR3 protein: CASSNRVEKLFF
V gene: TRBV7-2; J gene: TRBJ2-3; CDR3 protein: CASSLARGSTDTQYF
V gene: TRBV5-6; J gene: TRBJ2-3; CDR3 protein: CASGFGDRLTDTQYF
V gene: TRBV19; J gene: TRBJ2-4; CDR3 protein: CASSISGPSKNIQYF
V gene: TRBV2; J gene: TRBJ1-5; CDR3 protein: CASSYGNQPQHF
V gene: TRBV11-3; J gene: TRBJ1-1; CDR3 protein: CASKKQEEAFF
V gene: TRBV27; J gene: TRBJ1-1; CDR3 protein: CASGSGRPFF
V gene: TRBV9; J gene: TRBJ2-7; CDR3 protein: CASSRGGSYEQYF
V gene: TRBV9; J gene: TRBJ1-2; CDR3 protein: CASSERTASYGYTF